These T cell receptor beta chains were read from a single sample in a study of cytomegalovirus exposure and HLA in healthy donors. Assay: immunoSEQ multiplex PCR; the TCRdb copy retains only in-frame clones and omits some. The repertoire holds roughly 63,000 clones, 89% seen once, with 1% to 1.5% in the top ten. Sequencing was performed on PBMCs. These receptors came from a woman under 30 in good health and CMV-seronegative. CDR3s include the opening cysteine and the closing phenylalanine or tryptophan. Each record gives: V gene, clone size, J gene, CDR3 protein. Size is omitted from some rows. Given values are once, few, many or a class for expanded clones.

>TRBV5-1|-|TRBJ2-7
CASSLASGRAYEQYF
>TRBV19|-|TRBJ2-7
CASSIAPQGAYEQYF
>TRBV6-5|-|TRBJ1-1
CASSYEGWNTEAFF
>TRBV28|-|TRBJ1-1
CASSPTGGTEAFF
>TRBV28|once|TRBJ1-5
CARRDRINQPQHF
>TRBV4-1|once|TRBJ1-5
CASRPWWGRGSNQPQHF
>TRBV30|-|TRBJ1-2
CAWAKQAVYGYTF
>TRBV7-6|once|TRBJ2-2
CASSPGQGAATGELFF
>TRBV4-1|-|TRBJ2-7
CASSQEPRVNEQYF
>TRBV2|-|TRBJ1-2
CASSGDRGNGYTF
>TRBV15|-|TRBJ2-6
CATSILGGSGANVLTF
>TRBV7-9|-|TRBJ1-1
CASSVRSGDTEAFF
>TRBV11-2|-|TRBJ2-1
CASSFAGQGTGEQFF
>TRBV5-4|-|TRBJ2-1
CASSLEGAQNEQFF
>TRBV2|-|TRBJ2-3
CASRRTGSTDTQYF
>TRBV27|-|TRBJ2-1
CASSLRGLAGMNSYNEQFF
>TRBV4-1|once|TRBJ1-2
CASLQQGGDNGYTF
>TRBV6-6|-|TRBJ2-2
CASSYPSGRAGGELFF
>TRBV6-1|-|TRBJ1-4
CASSETRFPNEKLFF
>TRBV18|-|TRBJ1-5
CASSAGTGTGQPQHF
>TRBV5-4|-|TRBJ2-5
CASSFGQGAFETQYF
>TRBV7-8|-|TRBJ2-2
CASSRRESGELFF
>TRBV9|-|TRBJ1-2
CASSASTGANYGYTF
>TRBV29-1|once|TRBJ2-2
CSVYVTGELFF
>TRBV6-1|-|TRBJ1-2
CASSVSQGPYGYTF
>TRBV4-2|-|TRBJ2-3
CASSLGQGTVTQYF
>TRBV28|-|TRBJ2-7
CASSSLGTGIHEQYF
>TRBV9|-|TRBJ2-7
CASSGSGGASYEQYF